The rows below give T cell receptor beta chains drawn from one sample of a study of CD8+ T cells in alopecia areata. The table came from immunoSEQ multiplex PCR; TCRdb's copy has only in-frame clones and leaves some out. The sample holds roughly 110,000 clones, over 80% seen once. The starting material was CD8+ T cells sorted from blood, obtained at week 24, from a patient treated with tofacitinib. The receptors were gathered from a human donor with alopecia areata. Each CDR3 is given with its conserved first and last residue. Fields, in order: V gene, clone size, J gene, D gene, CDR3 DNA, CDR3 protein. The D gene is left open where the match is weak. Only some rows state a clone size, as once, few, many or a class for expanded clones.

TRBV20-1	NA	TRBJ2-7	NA	TGCAGTGCTAGAGAAGGGACCCTGAGGTACTTC	CSAREGTLRYF
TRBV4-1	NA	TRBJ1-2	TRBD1	TGCGCCAGCAGCCAAGAGTATGGGACAGCCCATGGCTACACCTTC	CASSQEYGTAHGYTF
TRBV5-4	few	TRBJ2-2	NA	TGTGCCAGCAGCTTTGGCTCCGGGGAGCTGTTTTTT	CASSFGSGELFF
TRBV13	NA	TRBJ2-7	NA	TGTGCCAGCAGCGGACCGTGGGGCGAGCAGTACTTC	CASSGPWGEQYF
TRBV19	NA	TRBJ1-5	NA	TGTGCCAGTAGTGCATGGGACGCTCAGCCCCAGCATTTT	CASSAWDAQPQHF
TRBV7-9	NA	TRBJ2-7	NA	TGTGCCAGCAGCACAGCCGACTACGAGCAGTACTTC	CASSTADYEQYF
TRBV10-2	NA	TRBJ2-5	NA	TGCGCCAGCAGTGACGTTGGGGCCAAAGAGACCCAGTACTTC	CASSDVGAKETQYF
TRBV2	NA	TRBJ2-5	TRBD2	TGTGCCAGCAGTGAAGCCCTAGCGGAAGAGACCCAGTACTTC	CASSEALAEETQYF
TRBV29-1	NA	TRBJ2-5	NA	TGCAGCGTTGAGTCGGGAAATGGAGGGGGATGGTGGGAGACCCAGTACTTC	CSVESGNGGGWWETQYF
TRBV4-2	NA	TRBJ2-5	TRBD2	TGTGCCAGCAGCCAAGATACTAGCGGGTCAGAGACCCAGTACTTC	CASSQDTSGSETQYF
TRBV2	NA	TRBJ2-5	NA	TGTGCCAGCAGTCTTGGACAGCCAAGGGAGACCCAGTACTTC	CASSLGQPRETQYF
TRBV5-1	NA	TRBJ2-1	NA	TGCGCCAGCAGCTTGGCTTGGCGAGGCTACAATGAGCAGTTCTTC	CASSLAWRGYNEQFF
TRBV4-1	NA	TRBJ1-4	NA	TGCGCCAGCAGCCAAGACCCCGGCGCGGTGAATGAAAAACTGTTTTTT	CASSQDPGAVNEKLFF
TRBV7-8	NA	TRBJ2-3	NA	TGTGCCAGCAGCTTAGAGGCCATAATAACAGATACGCAGTATTTT	CASSLEAIITDTQYF
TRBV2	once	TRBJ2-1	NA	TGTGCCAGCAGAGATAGCATAACCTACAATGAGCAGTTCTTC	CASRDSITYNEQFF
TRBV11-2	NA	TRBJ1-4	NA	TGTGCCAGCAGCGATATGGCGTCAGGGCCTAATGAAAAACTGTTTTTT	CASSDMASGPNEKLFF
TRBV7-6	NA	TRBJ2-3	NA	TGTGCCAGCAGCTCCAAAGAAAGGGCAGATACGCAGTATTTT	CASSSKERADTQYF
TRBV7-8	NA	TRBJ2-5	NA	TGTGCCAGCAGCTTATTAACAGGAGAGACCCAGTACTTC	CASSLLTGETQYF
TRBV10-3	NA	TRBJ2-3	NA	TGTGCCATCAGTGAGAGTTCGGAACTAGCCCCAGATACGCAGTATTTT	CAISESSELAPDTQYF
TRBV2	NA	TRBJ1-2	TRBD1	TGTGCCTTACCGGGACAGGGGGCCCCGCTACTTAACTATGGCTACACCTTC	CALPGQGAPLLNYGYTF